This TCR beta chain was profiled in a study of PD-L1 blockade in urothelial cancer (dated by TCRdb to 2016 to 2017). Notes on the research overall: All patients started therapy in the mid-2010s and received atezolizumab 1,200 mg intravenously every 3 weeks. About nine tenths of the roughly 29 patients were males with bladder-origin urothelial cancer, and about 65% of the roughly 30 reported a prior smoking history. An ECOG performance status of 0 or 1 was recorded for the patients, and 0 to 3 prior chemotherapy regimens had been received by the patients. Blood samples were analyzed 3 weeks after the start of treatment (second dose) and 6 weeks after the start of treatment. Blood samples yielded a median of around 150,000 T cells and roughly 83,000 unique TCRs, with median clonality roughly 0.084. The study, an exploratory multi-omic analysis, examined somatic, immune and clinical correlates of response to PD-L1 blockade with atezolizumab in urothelial cancer. Pretreatment tumor samples, along with matched peripheral blood collected serially before and after atezolizumab treatment, underwent TCR sequencing. Durable clinical benefit was defined as progression-free survival longer than 6 months, and TCR features were also tested against progression-free and overall survival. In the same patients who had TCR sequencing, pretreatment tumors also underwent whole exome sequencing and RNA sequencing. Durable clinical benefit was achieved by nine patients and was not achieved by 20 patients. Under 30 patients had pretreatment blood TCR-seq, about 24 had at least one posttreatment blood collection, and about 24 had tumor TCR-seq.

What the authors observed across the whole study: Greater expansion of tumor-associated TCR clones in peripheral blood 3 weeks after the start of treatment was observed in patients with durable benefit (n of about 20, p = 0.022). Improved progression-free and overall survival was associated with having pretreatment peripheral blood TCR clonality below the median. Because the sample size was small (n ≈ 30) and many exploratory analyses were performed, the results are intended to be hypothesis-generating.

About this clone itself: Its antigen remains undetermined. Per-base quality was not reported, and no clone a single base away is much larger than it.

After removal of 4 bases from V and 3 bases from J, the junction retains 9 bases not matched to a gene. Its CDR3 holds 16 amino acids, cysteine through phenylalanine. Only the CDR3 DNA is retained, 48 bases long and in frame from the first base. The germline V gene encodes CDR1 SGHRS and CDR2 YFSETQ. The sample's time point label is to be understood as: pretreatment peripheral blood. A total of under 30 patients with locally advanced or metastatic urothelial carcinoma, treated at Memorial Sloan Kettering on a trial protocol, made up the cohort. Peripheral blood mononuclear cells were collected pretreatment and during treatment, with between 1 and 8 total time points obtained per patient. The Qiagen DNeasy Blood extraction kit was used to purify genomic DNA from total PBMCs and tumor samples. PBMCs were collected pretreatment and during treatment, and were isolated and stored as previously described.

Synthetic TCR analog templates were spiked into each PCR to estimate absolute template abundance from read counts. Using the immunoSEQ assay, TCRbeta CDR3 regions were amplified from genomic DNA with bias-controlled V and J gene primers. Sequencing of rearranged TCRbeta segments was done at approximately 20X coverage. Per the source publication's procedure: Clustering was used to correct sequencing errors, and CDR3s were annotated against IMGT so that V, D and J genes could be assigned. Only productive TCRbeta rearrangements were used in downstream analyses, excluding out-of-frame or stop-codon sequences. Clonality was computed as one minus Shannon entropy normalized by the log of the number of unique productive sequences. Fisher's exact test with Benjamini-Hochberg correction, using a cutoff of adjusted p below 0.01, was how clones that differed between time points or between blood and tumor were identified. Entries here come from immuneACCESS through TCRdb and include only in-frame sequences with V and J called. Some clones fail to appear in such tables; in the studies checked, an unresolved V gene covers under half of the shortfall, and the cause of the remainder is unknown. That table is the source of V, J and clone size, and D and trimming were worked out from the DNA. In this sample the table shows tens of thousands of clones, about 86% of which occur a single time. Under 15% of the sample rests with the top ten.

The sequence was collected from a man in his 60s with urothelial cancer. The source was PBMCs, collected around atezolizumab (anti-PD-L1) treatment. The chain is assembled from TRBV5-1 and TRBJ2-2; the junction holds 7 bases that match TRBD1. The DNA sequence reads TGCGCCAGCAGCCCGGGACAGACCTTATACACCGGGGAGCTGTTTTTT. It codes for CASSPGQTLYTGELFF.